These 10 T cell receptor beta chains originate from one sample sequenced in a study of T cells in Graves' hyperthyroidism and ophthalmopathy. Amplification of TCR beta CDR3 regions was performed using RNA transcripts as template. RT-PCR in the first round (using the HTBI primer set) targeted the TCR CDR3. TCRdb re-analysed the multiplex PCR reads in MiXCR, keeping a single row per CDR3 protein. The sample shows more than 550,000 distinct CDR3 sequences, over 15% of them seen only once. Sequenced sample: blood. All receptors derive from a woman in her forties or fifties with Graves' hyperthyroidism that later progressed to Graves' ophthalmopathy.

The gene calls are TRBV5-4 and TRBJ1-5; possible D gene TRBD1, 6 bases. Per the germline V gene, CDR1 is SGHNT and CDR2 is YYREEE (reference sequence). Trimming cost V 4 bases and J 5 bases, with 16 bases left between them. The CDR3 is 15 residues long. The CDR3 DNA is TGTGCCAGCAGCCCGGATCCAGGGGAAGATCAGCCCCAGCATTTT. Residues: CASSPDPGEDQPQHF.

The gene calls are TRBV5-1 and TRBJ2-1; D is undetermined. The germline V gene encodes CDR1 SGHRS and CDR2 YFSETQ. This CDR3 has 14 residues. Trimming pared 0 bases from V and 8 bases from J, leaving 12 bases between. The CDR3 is CASSLGEPLDEQFF. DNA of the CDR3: TGCGCCAGCAGCTTGGGAGAGCCCCTCGATGAGCAGTTCTTC.

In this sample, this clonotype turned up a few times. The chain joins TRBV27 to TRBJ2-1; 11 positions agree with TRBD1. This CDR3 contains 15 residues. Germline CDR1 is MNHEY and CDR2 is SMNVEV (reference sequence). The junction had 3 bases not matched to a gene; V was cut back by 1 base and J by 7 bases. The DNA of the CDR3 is TGTGCCAGCAGTTTATACCGGGACAGGGGGAATGAGCAGTTCTTC. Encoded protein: CASSLYRDRGNEQFF.

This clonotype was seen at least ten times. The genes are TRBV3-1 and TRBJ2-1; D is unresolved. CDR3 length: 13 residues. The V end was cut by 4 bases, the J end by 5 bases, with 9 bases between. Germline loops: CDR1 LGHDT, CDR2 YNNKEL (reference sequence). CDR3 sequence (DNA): TGTGCCAGCAGCCCAGAGGCCGACAATGAGCAGTTCTTC. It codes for CASSPEADNEQFF.

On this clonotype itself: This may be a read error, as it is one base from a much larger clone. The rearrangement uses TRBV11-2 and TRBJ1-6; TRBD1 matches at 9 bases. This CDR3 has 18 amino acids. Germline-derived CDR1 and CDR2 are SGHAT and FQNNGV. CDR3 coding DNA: TGTGCCGGCAGCGCCCCGGGACAGGGAATATGGTCTAATTCACCCCTCCACTTT. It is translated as CAGSAPGQGIWSNSPLHF.

CDR3 sequence (DNA): TGTGCCAGCAGCTTCTTGCTCCCGGACTCTGGAAACACCATATATTTT. Encoded protein: CASSFLLPDSGNTIYF. The chain uses TRBV7-6 and TRBJ1-3; D unresolved. Trimming pared 3 bases from V and 0 bases from J, leaving 12 bases between. Germline-derived CDR1 and CDR2 are SGHVS and FNYEAQ. The CDR3 runs to 16 residues. The variable domain in full, completed from reference TRBV7-6 and TRBJ1-3, reads GAGVSQSPRYKVTKRGQDVALRCDPISGHVSLYWYRQALGQGPEFLTYFNYEAQQDKSGLPNDRFSAERPEGSISTLTIQRTEQRDSAMYRCASSFLLPDSGNTIYFGEGSWLTVV.

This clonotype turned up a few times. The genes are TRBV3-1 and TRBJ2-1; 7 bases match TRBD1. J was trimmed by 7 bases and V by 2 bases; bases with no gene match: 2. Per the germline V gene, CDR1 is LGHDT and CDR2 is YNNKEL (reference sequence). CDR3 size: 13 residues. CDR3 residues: CASSQIRGNEQFF. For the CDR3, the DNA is TGTGCCAGCAGCCAAATCAGGGGGAATGAGCAGTTCTTC.

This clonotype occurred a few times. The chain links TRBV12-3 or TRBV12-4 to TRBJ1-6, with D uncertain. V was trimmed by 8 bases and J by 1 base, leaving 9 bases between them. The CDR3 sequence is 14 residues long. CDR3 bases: TGTGCCAGCGCCTCGAGGTCCTATAATTCACCCCTCCACTTT. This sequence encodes CASASRSYNSPLHF.

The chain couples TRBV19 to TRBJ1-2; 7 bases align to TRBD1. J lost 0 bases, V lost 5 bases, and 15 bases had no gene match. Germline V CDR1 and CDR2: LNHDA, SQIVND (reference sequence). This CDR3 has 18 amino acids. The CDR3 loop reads CASSLSSPRTGPNYGYTF. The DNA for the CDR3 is TGTGCCAGTAGTCTCTCATCACCTCGGACAGGCCCTAACTATGGCTACACCTTC. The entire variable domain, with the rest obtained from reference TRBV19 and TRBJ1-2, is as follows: DGGITQSPKYLFRKEGQNVTLSCEQNLNHDAMYWYRQDPGQGLRLIYYSQIVNDFQKGDIAEGYSVSREKKESFPLTVTSAQKNPTAFYLCASSLSSPRTGPNYGYTFGSGTRLTVV.

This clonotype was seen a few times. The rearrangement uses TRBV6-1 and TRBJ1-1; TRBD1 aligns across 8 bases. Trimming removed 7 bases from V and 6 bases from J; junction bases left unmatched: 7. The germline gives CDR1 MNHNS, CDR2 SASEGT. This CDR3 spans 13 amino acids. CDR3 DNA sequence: TGTGCCAGCACCGGATACAGGGGGTCTGAAGCTTTCTTT. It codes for CASTGYRGSEAFF.